Detailed here is one T cell receptor (beta chain). The sample comes from a study of blood T cell repertoires in COVID-19. Study overall: Researchers got acute and convalescent COVID-19 samples from the United States, Italy and Spain. Nucleic acid was either cDNA or gDNA, and it came from T cells, B-cell-depleted T cells, or PBMCs.

Using immunoSEQ multiplex PCR, the repertoire was profiled, and TCRdb retains in-frame clones only, with some absent. The sample has 200,000 to 300,000 clones; roughly 83% are singletons. Germline V lookup: CDR1 SGHTA, CDR2 FQGNSA. V was clipped by 1 base and J by 10 bases; unmatched bases: 9. The CDR3 covers 15 residues. The TCR was taken from an elderly woman with acute or convalescent COVID-19. The sample taken for sequencing was peripheral blood. This chain joins TRBV7-2 and TRBJ2-5; 10 nucleotides match TRBD2. CDR3 amino acids: CASSLGASGGLGQYF. In DNA form, the CDR3 reads TGTGCCAGCAGCTTAGGCGCTAGCGGGGGCCTGGGCCAGTACTTC.